This TCR beta chain was captured by sequencing in a study of cytomegalovirus exposure and HLA in healthy donors. PCR employed 60 Vbeta and 13 Jbeta primers. The method was immunoSEQ multiplex PCR; TCRdb's version includes in-frame clones alone and lacks a portion of them. Of roughly 100,000 clones in the sample, 75% to 85% were seen once. Sequenced: PBMCs. This clonotype was sampled from a man aged 18 to 29 in good health and CMV-seronegative.

The CDR3: CASSRGGVTQYF. The CDR3 DNA is TGTGCCAGCAGTCGTGGAGGGGTTACGCAGTATTTT. The gene calls are TRBV6-1 and TRBJ2-3; TRBD2 is a possible D gene (6 bases). Trimming took off 5 bases at V and 8 bases at J, with 11 bases between the two ends. CDR1 and CDR2 from the germline V gene are MNHNS and SASEGT. This CDR3 has 12 amino acids.